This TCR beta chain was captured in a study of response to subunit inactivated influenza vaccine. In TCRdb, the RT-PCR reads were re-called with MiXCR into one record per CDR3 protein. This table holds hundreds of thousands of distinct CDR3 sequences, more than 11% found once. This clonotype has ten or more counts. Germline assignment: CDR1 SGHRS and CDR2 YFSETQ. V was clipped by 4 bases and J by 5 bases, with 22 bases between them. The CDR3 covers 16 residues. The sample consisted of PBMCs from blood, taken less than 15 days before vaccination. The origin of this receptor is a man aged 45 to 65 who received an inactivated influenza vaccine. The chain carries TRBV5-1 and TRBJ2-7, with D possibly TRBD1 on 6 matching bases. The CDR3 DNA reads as TGCGCCAGCAGCGCCACAACAGGGTTCCAGGAAAACGAGCAGTACTTC. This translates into CASSATTGFQENEQYF.